Listed below are T cell receptor beta chains from one sample, sequenced in a study of identical twins. TCRdb processed the 5' RACE reads anew with MiXCR; each CDR3 protein has one entry. The sample records about 520,000 distinct CDR3 sequences, approximately 22% being singletons. These data were likewise used in another study, on T cells expressing NK-cell markers.

The specimen sequenced was CD4+ T cells sorted from blood. These receptors were collected from a woman younger than 30 in good health. CDR3s include the opening cysteine and the closing phenylalanine or tryptophan. The D gene is left open where the match is weak. Some rows have no size entry. The others give once, few or many, or a class for an expanded clone.

CDR3aa: CAIGDPDRGYSPLHF; CDR3nt: TGTGCCATCGGGGATCCAGACAGGGGTTATTCACCCCTCCACTTT; abundance: -; j_gene: TRBJ1-6; d_gene: TRBD1; v_gene: TRBV10-3
CDR3aa: CSASWADLQETQYF; CDR3nt: TGCAGTGCTAGTTGGGCGGACTTACAAGAGACCCAGTACTTC; abundance: -; j_gene: TRBJ2-5; d_gene: -; v_gene: TRBV20-1
CDR3aa: CASSPRRNQETQYF; CDR3nt: TGTGCCAGCTCGCCACGGCGGAACCAAGAGACCCAGTACTTC; abundance: -; j_gene: TRBJ2-5; d_gene: -; v_gene: TRBV18
CDR3aa: CASSYVRQAYEQYF; CDR3nt: TGTGCCAGCAGTTACGTCCGGCAGGCCTACGAGCAGTACTTC; abundance: few; j_gene: TRBJ2-7; d_gene: -; v_gene: TRBV6-5
CDR3aa: CASSGGQSFQAFF; CDR3nt: TGTGCCAGCAGCGGCGGGCAGTCTTTTCAAGCTTTCTTT; abundance: few; j_gene: TRBJ1-1; d_gene: -; v_gene: TRBV9
CDR3aa: CAAMGAGAETQYF; CDR3nt: TGTGCCGCCATGGGGGCGGGGGCAGAGACCCAGTACTTC; abundance: -; j_gene: TRBJ2-5; d_gene: -; v_gene: TRBV10-3
CDR3aa: CNARDPRQGNTGELFF; CDR3nt: TGCAATGCTAGAGATCCGCGACAGGGGAACACCGGGGAGCTGTTTTTT; abundance: -; j_gene: TRBJ2-2; d_gene: TRBD1; v_gene: TRBV20-1
CDR3aa: CASSLGAGAGAETQYF; CDR3nt: TGTGCCAGCAGCTTAGGGGCGGGAGCCGGGGCAGAGACCCAGTACTTC; abundance: few; j_gene: TRBJ2-5; d_gene: TRBD2; v_gene: TRBV7-2
CDR3aa: CASRPGTGTYNEQFF; CDR3nt: TGTGCCAGCAGACCCGGGACAGGGACCTACAATGAGCAGTTCTTC; abundance: few; j_gene: TRBJ2-1; d_gene: TRBD1; v_gene: TRBV12-3/TRBV12-4
CDR3aa: CASSSIQAEGTEAFF; CDR3nt: TGTGCCAGCAGTTCCATCCAGGCTGAAGGGACTGAAGCTTTCTTT; abundance: -; j_gene: TRBJ1-1; d_gene: -; v_gene: TRBV12-3/TRBV12-4
CDR3aa: CAIRGDLNTEAFF; CDR3nt: TGTGCCATCAGGGGGGACTTGAACACTGAAGCTTTCTTT; abundance: -; j_gene: TRBJ1-1; d_gene: -; v_gene: TRBV10-3
CDR3aa: CASSQERTSGGTDTQYF; CDR3nt: TGCGCCAGCAGCCAAGAACGGACTAGCGGGGGGACAGATACGCAGTATTTT; abundance: -; j_gene: TRBJ2-3; d_gene: TRBD2; v_gene: TRBV4-3
CDR3aa: CASSPGLRTGTGGLRPQHF; CDR3nt: TGTGCCAGCAGCCCGGGTCTCCGAACCGGGACAGGGGGTTTACGGCCCCAGCATTTT; abundance: -; j_gene: TRBJ1-5; d_gene: TRBD1; v_gene: TRBV6-1
CDR3aa: CASSYTRYEQYF; CDR3nt: TGTGCCAGCAGTTACACCCGATACGAGCAGTACTTC; abundance: few; j_gene: TRBJ2-7; d_gene: -; v_gene: TRBV6-2/TRBV6-3
CDR3aa: CASSQAGSYEQYF; CDR3nt: TGCGCCAGCAGCCAGGCTGGGTCCTACGAGCAGTACTTC; abundance: -; j_gene: TRBJ2-7; d_gene: -; v_gene: TRBV4-3
CDR3aa: CSVSKRAAYEQYF; CDR3nt: TGCAGTGTCTCCAAGCGGGCTGCCTACGAGCAGTACTTC; abundance: -; j_gene: TRBJ2-7; d_gene: -; v_gene: TRBV20-1
CDR3aa: CASSPDRKLPAFF; CDR3nt: TGTGCCAGCAGCCCGGACAGAAAGCTTCCAGCTTTCTTT; abundance: few; j_gene: TRBJ1-1; d_gene: -; v_gene: TRBV12-3/TRBV12-4
CDR3aa: CASSQTLAKPDTQYF; CDR3nt: TGCGCCAGCAGCCAGACCCTCGCTAAACCAGATACGCAGTATTTT; abundance: many; j_gene: TRBJ2-3; d_gene: -; v_gene: TRBV5-1